These 30 T cell receptor beta chains came from one sample sequenced in a study of vaccination effects on CD4 cells after COVID-19. TCRdb keeps only in-frame clones here, not all; method: immunoSEQ multiplex PCR. The sample has approximately 74,000 clones, over 65% seen once; the top ten hold approximately 2.2%. Following 10 days of culture, CD4+ T cells were isolated. Everyone in the study got two shots of either the BNT162b2 or mRNA-1273 vaccine. These receptors have no known antigen. This specimen was CD4+ T cells from PBMCs cultured without peptide, taken after COVID-19 vaccination. The receptors derive from a human donor who received a COVID-19 vaccine.

The chain carries TRBV6-2 or TRBV6-3 and TRBJ2-5; 9 bases fit TRBD2. This CDR3 comprises 18 residues. The trim removed 2 bases at V and 2 bases at J, leaving 12 bases unmatched. CDR1 MNHEY and CDR2 SVGEGT come from the germline V gene. CDR3 coding DNA: TGTGCCAGCAGTTACAGTCTGAAGCGGGGGGTAAGACAAGAGACCCAGTACTTC. This translates into CASSYSLKRGVRQETQYF.

This clone was seen a single time. The V gene is TRBV9, the J gene TRBJ1-2; TRBD1 agrees at 9 bases. The CDR3 runs 14 residues. From germline, CDR1 is SGDLS and CDR2 YYNGEE. The trim removed 5 bases at V and 7 bases at J, leaving 9 bases unmatched. The CDR3 nucleotides read TGTGCCAGCAGTGCTACAGGGGGCATGGGTGGCTACACCTTC. It codes for CASSATGGMGGYTF.

The chain joins TRBV5-1 to TRBJ1-4; D remains ambiguous. The V gene lost 4 bases and the J gene lost 3 bases, with 16 bases spanning the gap. Germline loops: CDR1 SGHRS, CDR2 YFSETQ. The CDR3 totals 16 residues. The CDR3 region is CASSPTPQSANEKLFF. DNA of the CDR3: TGCGCCAGCAGCCCAACCCCGCAATCAGCTAATGAAAAACTGTTTTTT.

The chain carries TRBV6-4 and TRBJ1-2, with TRBD1 identical over 7 bases. The J segment lost 4 bases and the V segment lost 4 bases, leaving 9 bases of the junction unmatched. CDR1 MRHNA and CDR2 SNTAGT come from the germline V gene. CDR3 length: 15 amino acids. The CDR3 coding sequence is TGTGCCAGCAGTGCCTATCCGACAGGGCTCTATGGCTACACCTTC. Translation: CASSAYPTGLYGYTF.

For the CDR3, the DNA is TGTGCCAGCAGTGAGTTAGTCGCGTCGGCGGAGCTGTTTTTT. Translated, it gives CASSELVASAELFF. This chain joins TRBV2 and TRBJ2-2; D is undetermined. V was pared by 3 bases and J by 10 bases, with 15 bases between. Germline V gene lookup returns CDR1 SNHLY and CDR2 FYNNEI. There are 14 residues in the CDR3.

This rearrangement joins TRBV4-1 to TRBJ1-2; tentative D call: TRBD1 (5 bases). CDR1 is MGHRA and CDR2 is YSYEKL in the germline V gene. V gave up 2 bases and J gave up 8 bases, with 21 bases separating them. The CDR3 spans 16 residues. The CDR3 DNA reads as TGCGCCAGCAGCCAAAGCATGCAGGGAACGGGGAGCGGCTACACCTTC. Translating gives CASSQSMQGTGSGYTF.

The gene calls are TRBV6-2 or TRBV6-3 and TRBJ1-1; TRBD1 is a possible D gene (6 bases). This CDR3 region has 14 residues. V gave up 2 bases and J gave up 8 bases, with 15 bases separating them. Germline CDR1 reads MNHEY; CDR2 reads SVGEGT. CDR3 nucleotide sequence: TGTGCCAGCAGTTACCGCCTCGACAGGACAGAAGCTTTCTTT. The encoded protein is CASSYRLDRTEAFF.

The sample holds a few counts of this clone. The chain carries TRBV29-1 and TRBJ2-3; unclear D gene. CDR1 and CDR2 from the germline V gene are SQVTM and ANQGSEA. The CDR3 length is 13 residues. Trimming left V 2 bases short and J 2 bases short, with 8 bases between. CDR3 coding DNA: TGCAGCGTTGAAATCGGATTCACAGATACGCAGTATTTT. Translation gives CSVEIGFTDTQYF.

The V and J genes are TRBV6-6 and TRBJ2-7, with a possible D match to TRBD1 (6 bases). The CDR3 is 13 residues long. V gave up 5 bases and J gave up 2 bases, with 10 bases separating them. The germline V gene has CDR1 MNHNY and CDR2 SVGAGI (reference sequence). The DNA for the CDR3 is TGTGCCAGCAGTCCCCGACAGGCCTACGAGCAGTACGTC. Its translation is CASSPRQAYEQYV.

V usage is TRBV2 and J usage is TRBJ1-4; no reliable D call. V was shortened by 2 bases and J by 0 bases, with 4 bases between the two germline ends. This CDR3 comprises 14 residues. Germline V gene data show CDR1 as SNHLY and CDR2 as FYNNEI. CDR3 sequence reads: CASSEQATNEKLFF. CDR3 DNA sequence: TGTGCCAGCAGTGAACAGGCAACTAATGAAAAACTGTTTTTT.

The V and J genes are TRBV21-1 and TRBJ2-7; the D call in the table, TRBD1, was not verified against the DNA. TRBV21-1 is deemed a pseudogene. The CDR3 length is 15 residues. The CDR3 reads CASSKAPAGGDEQYV. In nucleotides, the CDR3 is TGTGCCAGCAGCAAAGCGCCGGCAGGGGGCGACGAGCAGTACGTC.

J is TRBJ1-2 and V is TRBV6-2 or TRBV6-3; a weak D match, TRBD1 (5 bases). Trimming left V 6 bases short and J 1 base short, with 9 bases between. Germline CDR1 and CDR2: MNHEY and SVGEGT. The CDR3 contains 13 residues. Here the CDR3 reads CASSQGHNYGYTF. The CDR3 DNA follows: TGTGCCAGCAGCCAGGGTCATAACTATGGCTACACCTTC.

This clone occurred once. This chain links TRBV19 with TRBJ2-4; 9 bases fit TRBD1. The germline gives CDR1 LNHDA, CDR2 SQIVND (reference sequence). CDR3 length equals 16 residues. J gave up 0 bases and V 5 bases, and 5 bases lay outside the gene matches. The CDR3 loop is CASSSWTGEAKNIQYF. The CDR3 DNA follows: TGTGCCAGTAGTTCGTGGACAGGGGAAGCCAAAAACATTCAGTACTTC.

CDR3 bases: TGTGCCAGCAGCTCTCTCGGCAGCACAGATACGCAGTATTTT. Protein sequence: CASSSLGSTDTQYF. This rearrangement joins TRBV9 to TRBJ2-3; D not resolved. This CDR3 has 14 residues. Trimming stripped 4 bases from V and 0 bases from J, with 9 bases between. Germline V CDR1 and CDR2: SGDLS, YYNGEE.

The chain carries TRBV2 and TRBJ2-3; D ambiguous. V lost 7 bases and J 6 bases, leaving 14 bases between the germline ends. CDR1 is SNHLY and CDR2 is FYNNEI in the germline V gene. The CDR3 covers 13 residues. In nucleotides, the CDR3 is TGTGCCAGCACCCTAGTGTTCCGGGATACGCAGTATTTT. This sequence encodes CASTLVFRDTQYF.

This chain uses TRBV5-4 with TRBJ1-3; D not certain. CDR1 and CDR2 (germline): SGHNT, YYREEE (reference sequence). Trimming stripped 4 bases from V and 1 base from J, with 9 bases between. This CDR3 spans 14 amino acids. As DNA, the CDR3 is TGTGCCAGCAGCCCGGGCCTTTCTGGAAACACCATATATTTT. Residues: CASSPGLSGNTIYF. The full variable domain, its missing parts supplied by reference TRBV5-4 and TRBJ1-3, is ETGVTQSPTHLIKTRGQQVTLRCSSQSGHNTVSWYQQALGQGPQFIFQYYREEENGRGNFPPRFSGLQFPNYSSELNVNALELDDSALYLCASSPGLSGNTIYFGEGSWLTVV.

This chain joins TRBV2 and TRBJ1-1; D is possibly TRBD1 (5 bases). V lost 4 bases and J lost 6, with 15 bases in between. The V gene's germline CDR1 is SNHLY and CDR2 FYNNEI. This CDR3 is 14 amino acids long. CDR3 amino acids: CASSGPSGTPEAFF. CDR3 sequence (DNA): TGTGCCAGCAGTGGTCCGAGTGGGACCCCTGAAGCTTTCTTT.

This clone showed up just a few times. This sequence joins TRBV18 and TRBJ1-2; TRBD1 matches 9 bases. The CDR3 spans 14 residues. The V segment lost 5 bases and the J segment 7 bases; nucleotides outside the gene matches: 8. Germline V gives CDR1 KGHSH, CDR2 LQKENI. For the CDR3, the DNA is TGTGCCAGCTCATCTACAGGGGGCTCCGGTGGCTACACCTTC. Its translation: CASSSTGGSGGYTF. Looking up the rest from reference TRBV18 and TRBJ1-2 gives the full variable domain: NAGVMQNPRHLVRRRGQEARLRCSPMKGHSHVYWYRQLPEEGLKFMVYLQKENIIDESGMPKERFSAEFPKEGPSILRIQQVVRGDSAAYFCASSSTGGSGGYTFGSGTRLTVV.

The chain carries TRBV5-8 and TRBJ2-5; D is unclear. The CDR3 contains 13 residues. Germline V CDR1 and CDR2: SGHTS, YDEGEE. Trimming removed 4 bases at V and 5 bases at J, with 12 bases between. Here the CDR3 reads CASSLNGRETQYF. Written as DNA, the CDR3 is TGTGCCAGCAGCCTTAACGGGCGGGAGACCCAGTACTTC.

CDR3 coding DNA: TGTGCCAGCAGCCAAGAGAGCGGTGGGACGGCATACAATGAGCAGTTCTTC. Amino acids: CASSQESGGTAYNEQFF. The chain uses TRBV3-1 (or the pseudogene TRBV3-2) and TRBJ2-1; D tentatively reads TRBD1 or TRBD2 (5 bases each). V was shortened by 0 bases and J by 4 bases, with 16 bases between the two germline ends. Per the germline V gene, CDR1 is LGHDT and CDR2 is YNNKEL (reference sequence). The CDR3 runs to 17 residues.

The sample holds a few counts of this clone. The chain links TRBV2 to TRBJ1-2; D is possibly TRBD1 (6 bases). Trimming took off 9 bases at V and 7 bases at J, with 24 bases between the two ends. The V gene's germline CDR1 is SNHLY and CDR2 FYNNEI. The CDR3 is 15 residues long. The CDR3 loop is CASQEGGPWTAGYTF. CDR3 nucleotide sequence: TGTGCCAGTCAGGAGGGGGGACCTTGGACGGCTGGCTACACCTTC.

This chain connects TRBV10-3 to TRBJ1-1; no definite D call. V lost 5 bases to trimming and J lost 3 bases, with 10 bases between them. The CDR3 runs to 13 residues. Per germline, CDR1 ENHRY and CDR2 SYGVKD. The CDR3 spells CAISRNGDTEAFF. Written as DNA, the CDR3 is TGTGCCATCAGTCGGAATGGGGACACTGAAGCTTTCTTT.

This clone was detected only once. The CDR3 DNA sequence: TGCGCCAGCAGTGCGGGGAACACAGATACGCAGTATTTT. It yields the protein CASSAGNTDTQYF. The genes are TRBV10-1 and TRBJ2-3; tentatively, D is TRBD2 (5 bases). Germline values: CDR1 WNHNN, CDR2 SYGVQD (reference sequence). CDR3 size: 13 residues. Trimming shortened V by 4 bases and J by 2 bases, and 7 bases separated the two germline ends.

This clone was seen only a few times. The V and J genes are TRBV29-1 and TRBJ2-1; no reliable D call. This CDR3 is built from 10 residues. In germline, CDR1 is SQVTM, CDR2 ANQGSEA. Trimming shortened V by 5 bases and J by 10 bases, and 9 bases separated the two germline ends. CDR3 sequence reads: CSVNTVEQFF. DNA of the CDR3: TGCAGCGTTAACACAGTGGAGCAGTTCTTC.

This clone appeared once. The V call is TRBV10-2, the J call TRBJ2-3; 8 nucleotides line up with TRBD2. Germline CDR1 and CDR2: WSHSY and SAAADI. V was pared by 11 bases and J by 4 bases, with 8 bases of the junction left unmatched. The CDR3 has 13 residues. CDR3 residues: CAAGRGGSDTQYF. The CDR3 DNA reads TGCGCCGCCGGACGGGGGGGATCAGATACGCAGTATTTT.

This rearrangement joins TRBV7-8 to TRBJ2-3; perhaps TRBD1 as D (6 bases). V was cut by 4 bases and J by 0 bases, with 17 bases left in between. Germline V gives CDR1 SGHVS, CDR2 FQNEAQ. There are 17 residues in the CDR3. In DNA, the CDR3 is TGTGCCAGCAGCTCCCTCCTGAGGGGGAAAAGCACAGATACGCAGTATTTT. Residues: CASSSLLRGKSTDTQYF.

This clone turned up a few times. In DNA, the CDR3 is TGTGCCAGCAGTTATGGGACAGGCGGGACTGAAGCTTTCTTT. This gives the protein CASSYGTGGTEAFF. The chain is built from TRBV6-6 and TRBJ1-1; 8 nucleotides agree with TRBD1. Trimming removed 3 bases from V and 5 bases from J; junction bases left unmatched: 5. This CDR3 is built from 14 residues. The germline gives CDR1 MNHNY, CDR2 SVGAGI (reference sequence).

The CDR3 bases are TGTGCCAGCAGTACCCGGACAGGGTTCGGAAATGAGCAGTTCTTC. It codes for CASSTRTGFGNEQFF. V is TRBV27 and J is TRBJ2-1; TRBD1 aligns across 8 bases. The CDR3 runs to 15 residues. V lost 5 bases, J lost 7 bases, and 10 bases stayed unmatched. Germline lookup yields CDR1 MNHEY and CDR2 SMNVEV (reference sequence).

The chain has TRBV14 and TRBJ2-6; 7 nucleotides align to TRBD1. Germline values: CDR1 SGHDN, CDR2 FVKESK. The CDR3 is 18 residues long. V shed 1 base and J 0 bases; nucleotides not matched to a gene: 6. CDR3 protein: CASSQAWTGNSGANVLTF. The CDR3 coding sequence is TGTGCCAGCAGCCAAGCTTGGACAGGAAACTCTGGGGCCAACGTCCTGACTTTC.

In its sample, this clone was seen a few times. The chain joins TRBV7-3 to TRBJ2-6; D unclear. V lost 1 base, J lost 0 bases, and 13 bases lay in between. The CDR3 runs 18 residues. Germline V gives CDR1 SGHTA, CDR2 FQGTGA. The CDR3 loop reads CASSLSPGPFSGANVLTF. DNA of the CDR3: TGTGCCAGCAGCTTAAGCCCAGGCCCCTTCTCTGGGGCCAACGTCCTGACTTTC.